The present T cell receptor (beta chain) was sequenced within a study of T-cell reconstitution after alpha-beta-depleted transplantation in children. This clonotype was picked up many times. The target antigen is unknown. For TCRbeta, the library was prepared with unique molecular identifiers. In TCRdb, the PCR reads were re-called with MiXCR into one record per CDR3 protein. This table has 200,000 to 250,000 distinct CDR3 sequences, approximately 8.9% appearing once. Findings and caveats of the study: Newly generated T cells supplied most T-cell counts and diversity one year post-transplant. Reported findings indicate that, about two months after transplant, alpha-beta T cells came from several hundred expanded clones, which were derived from non-depleted graft cells.

Germline CDR1 reads DFQATT; CDR2 reads SNEGSKA (reference sequence). With 0 bases clipped from V and 3 bases from J, the junction kept 12 bases outside the gene matches. The CDR3 sequence is 18 residues long. The sequence was collected from a male patient younger than 18 who had a stem cell transplant for acute lymphoblastic leukemia, so the T cells may come from the graft donor. J is TRBJ2-3 and V is TRBV20-1, with 10 bases fitting TRBD2. The sample consisted of PBMCs, mostly from graft donor cells, taken 180 days after TCRalphabeta/CD19-depleted stem cell transplant. The CDR3 bases are TGCAGTGCTAGAGATTGGCGGCTGAGTAGCGGGAGGACAGATACGCAGTATTTT. Protein sequence: CSARDWRLSSGRTDTQYF.